Listed here is a single T cell receptor beta chain. What it binds is not known. The identical CDR3 is also encoded by other nucleotide sequences in the sample. The entry originates in a study of CD8+ T cells in alopecia areata. The sequencing template was cDNA reverse transcribed from extracted RNA. Measured with immunoSEQ multiplex PCR; TCRdb has only the in-frame clones, and not every one. This sample has roughly 250,000 clones; around 64% occur once, and the top ten carry about 0.88%. Described treatment: oral pan-JAK inhibitor, 5-10 mg twice daily. PBMCs yielded sorted CD4+ and CD8+ T cells. This CDR3 spans 15 amino acids. The germline CDR1 and CDR2 sequences are SGHRS and YFSETQ. V gave up 3 bases and J gave up 2 bases; unmatched junction bases: 3. Overall study findings and caveats: For lesional scalp, especially alopecia totalis/universalis, clonality was higher than in normal scalp. Scalp clonality and expanded CD8+ clones among the top 100 showed significant decreases with tofacitinib.

The chain links TRBV5-1 to TRBJ2-5, with TRBD1 matching over 11 bases. The origin of this receptor is a human donor with alopecia areata. The source was CD4+ T cells sorted from blood, collected between weeks 51 and 54, from a patient treated with tofacitinib. CDR3: CASSSRDRGQETQYF. CDR3 bases: TGCGCCAGCAGCTCCCGGGACAGGGGGCAAGAGACCCAGTACTTC.